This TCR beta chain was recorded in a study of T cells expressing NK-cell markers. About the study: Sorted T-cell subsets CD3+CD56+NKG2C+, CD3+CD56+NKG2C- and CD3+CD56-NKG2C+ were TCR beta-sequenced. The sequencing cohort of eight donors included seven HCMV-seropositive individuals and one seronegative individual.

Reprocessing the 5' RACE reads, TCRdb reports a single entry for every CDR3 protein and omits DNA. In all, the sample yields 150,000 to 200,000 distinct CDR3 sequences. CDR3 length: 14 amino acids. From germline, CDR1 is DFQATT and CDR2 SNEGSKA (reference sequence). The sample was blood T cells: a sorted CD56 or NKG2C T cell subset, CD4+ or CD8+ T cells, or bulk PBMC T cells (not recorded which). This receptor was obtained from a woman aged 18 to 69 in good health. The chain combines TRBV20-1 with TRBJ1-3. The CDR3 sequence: CSAIDNLSGNTIYF.